This T cell receptor (beta chain) was found in a study of cytomegalovirus exposure and HLA in healthy donors. Whole-study context: Drawn from HLA-typed donors, about 85 million unique TCRs were held in an early data release.

PCR involved 60 Vbeta and 13 Jbeta primers. The repertoire was sequenced with immunoSEQ multiplex PCR; TCRdb's copy has only in-frame clones and lacks some. The table lists approximately 160,000 clones, roughly 80% of them singletons. At sampling all donors were nominally healthy, likely with unrecorded immune exposures. This clonotype was sampled from a man younger than 30 in good health and CMV-seronegative. Sequenced material: PBMCs.

DNA of the CDR3: TGTGCCAGCAGTTACGGGACAGGGCCCCACAATGAGCAGTTCTTC. Its protein is CASSYGTGPHNEQFF. The chain combines TRBV6-5 with TRBJ2-1, with TRBD1 matching over 9 bases. The CDR3 loop spans 15 amino acids. The ends lost 2 bases at V and 5 bases at J; junction bases unmatched: 4. In germline, CDR1 is MNHEY, CDR2 SVGAGI.